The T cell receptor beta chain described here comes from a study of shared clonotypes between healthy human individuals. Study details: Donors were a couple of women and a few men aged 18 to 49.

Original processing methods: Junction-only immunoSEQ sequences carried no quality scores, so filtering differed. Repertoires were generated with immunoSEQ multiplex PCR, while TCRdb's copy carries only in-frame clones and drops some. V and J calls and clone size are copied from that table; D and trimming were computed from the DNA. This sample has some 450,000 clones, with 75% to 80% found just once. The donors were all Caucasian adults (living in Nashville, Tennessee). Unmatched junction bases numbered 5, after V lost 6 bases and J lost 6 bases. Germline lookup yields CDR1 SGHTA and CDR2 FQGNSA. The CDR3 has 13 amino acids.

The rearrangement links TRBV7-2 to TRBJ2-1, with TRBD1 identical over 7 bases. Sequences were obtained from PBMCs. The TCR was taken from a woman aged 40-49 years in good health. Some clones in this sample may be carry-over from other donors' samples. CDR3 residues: CASSHRGSNEQFF. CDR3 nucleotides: TGTGCCAGCAGTCACAGGGGCAGCAATGAGCAGTTCTTC. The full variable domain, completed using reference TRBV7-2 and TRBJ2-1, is GAGVSQSPSNKVTEKGKDVELRCDPISGHTALYWYRQSLGQGLEFLIYFQGNSAPDKSGLPSDRFSAERTGGSVSTLTIQRTQQEDSAVYLCASSHRGSNEQFFGPGTRLTVL.